The clone carrying this T cell receptor beta chain appeared many times. As yet, its antigen is unknown. Every TCR cDNA molecule bore its own unique molecular identifier. MiXCR, applied by TCRdb to the 5' RACE reads, yields one record per CDR3 protein. The repertoire holds about 18,000 distinct CDR3 sequences, with 5.5% to 8% as singletons. Time point indicated: sample taken at primary tumor resection. These data come from a study of spatial heterogeneity in lung cancer. General observations from the study: Higher tumor mutation counts went along with higher counts of expanded intratumoral alpha and beta TCRs.

The specimen was lung tumor tissue, collected at surgery. The source is a female donor with early-stage non-small cell lung cancer.

CDR3 sequence: CASSLRAGASYNEQFF. CDR3 nucleotides: TGTGCCAGCAGCTTACGAGCGGGCGCGTCCTACAATGAGCAGTTCTTC. The rearrangement links TRBV7-3 to TRBJ2-1, with a possible D match to TRBD2 (6 bases). Trimming pared 2 bases from V and 1 base from J, leaving 12 bases between. The CDR3 runs 16 residues. The V gene's germline CDR1 is SGHTA and CDR2 FQGTGA.